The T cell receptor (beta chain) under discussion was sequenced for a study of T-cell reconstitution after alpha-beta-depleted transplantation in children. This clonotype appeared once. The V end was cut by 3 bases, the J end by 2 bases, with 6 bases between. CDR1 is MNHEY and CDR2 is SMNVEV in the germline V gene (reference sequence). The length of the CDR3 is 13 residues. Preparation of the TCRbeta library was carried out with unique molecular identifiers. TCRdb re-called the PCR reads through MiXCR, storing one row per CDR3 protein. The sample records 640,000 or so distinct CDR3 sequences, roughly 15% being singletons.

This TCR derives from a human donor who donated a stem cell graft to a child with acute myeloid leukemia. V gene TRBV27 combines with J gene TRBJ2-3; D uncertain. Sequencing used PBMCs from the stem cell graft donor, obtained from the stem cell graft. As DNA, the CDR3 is TGTGCCAGCAGTTTTTCCTACACAGATACGCAGTATTTT. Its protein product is CASSFSYTDTQYF.